This T cell receptor beta chain is drawn from a study of cytomegalovirus exposure and HLA in healthy donors. Study results and limitations: Several of the most significant clusters appeared linked to common viral pathogens, based on a later analysis. The authors later linked a missense DCLRE1C variant to TCR beta V- and J-gene trimming.

Use of 60 Vbeta and 13 Jbeta primers characterized the PCR. Data came from immunoSEQ multiplex PCR; TCRdb stores just in-frame clones and leaves some out. The data contain under 200,000 clones, more than 70% of them singletons. Trimming left V 2 bases short and J 0 bases short, with 4 bases between. The CDR3 has 13 residues. Looked up from germline, CDR1 is MDHEN and CDR2 is SYDVKM. In the case of this clone: No antigen is known for it.

The chain has TRBV28 and TRBJ1-2; D not certain. The source is a man aged 25-45 years in good health and CMV-seronegative. The sequencing input was PBMCs. The CDR3 reads CASSLQANYGYTF. CDR3 DNA sequence: TGTGCCAGCAGTTTACAGGCTAACTATGGCTACACCTTC.